Listed below are T cell receptor beta chains from one sample, sequenced in a study of CD8 T cells in ankylosing spondylitis. MiXCR, applied by TCRdb to the 5' RACE reads, yields one record per CDR3 protein. This sample carries 84,000 or so distinct CDR3 sequences, around 27% of them seen once, and the ten largest clones take 50% to 60%. The source material was blood, either unsorted or a sorted T cell fraction (not recorded which). The source is a male donor with ankylosing spondylitis or in good health (not recorded which). The CDR3 runs from the conserved cysteine through the conserved F or W. Each record gives: D gene, J gene, clone size, V gene, CDR3 DNA, CDR3 protein. A D gene is named only where the DNA matches it firmly. For some rows the clone size is stated as once, few or many, or as a class when expanded; others skip it.

>-|TRBJ2-1|-|TRBV3-1
TGTGCCAGCAGCCAAGACGCGGCAGGGCGTCGCAATGAGCAGTTCTTC
CASSQDAAGRRNEQFF
>-|TRBJ1-5|-|TRBV6-1
TGTGCCAGCAAGGGACATGTTCATCAGCCCCAGCATTTT
CASKGHVHQPQHF
>-|TRBJ2-5|-|TRBV9
TGTGCCAGCAGCGACCCGAACACAGAGACCCAGTACTTC
CASSDPNTETQYF
>-|TRBJ1-1|-|TRBV18
TGTGCCAGCCCACCAAGGGAGACTGAAGCTTTCTTT
CASPPRETEAFF
>-|TRBJ2-1|few|TRBV5-6
TGCGCCGGTGCGTTTAGCGGTGGCTCCTACAATGAGCAGTTCTTC
CAGAFSGGSYNEQFF
>-|TRBJ2-1|few|TRBV20-1
TGCAGTGCCCACCTATTAGAAGGCGGCTACAATGAGCAGTTCTTC
CSAHLLEGGYNEQFF
>-|TRBJ1-5|once|TRBV20-1
TGCAGTGGTCTCGCTTATAGCAATCAGCCCCAGCATTTT
CSGLAYSNQPQHF
>-|TRBJ1-5|-|TRBV6-5
TGTGCCAGCAGTTTAGGACGGAGCAATCAGCCCCAGCATTTT
CASSLGRSNQPQHF
>TRBD1|TRBJ1-5|-|TRBV6-2/TRBV6-3
TGTGCCAGCAGTTACTCAAAAGCAGGGGGCTGGGACAATCAGCCCCAGCATTTT
CASSYSKAGGWDNQPQHF
>-|TRBJ1-5|-|TRBV10-3
TGTGCCATCAACAACGGGACGGGTAGCAATCAGCCCCAGCATTTT
CAINNGTGSNQPQHF
>TRBD2|TRBJ2-3|few|TRBV7-2
TGTGCCAGCAGCCGAAGGACTAGCGGGGCCACCACAGATACGCAGTATTTT
CASSRRTSGATTDTQYF
>-|TRBJ2-1|-|TRBV7-9
TGTGCCAGCAGCCCCGCGGGCATGGGACATGAGCAGTTCTTC
CASSPAGMGHEQFF
>-|TRBJ2-1|-|TRBV10-1
TGCGCCAGCAGTGAGTTTGGGGGAGAGCAGTTCTTC
CASSEFGGEQFF
>-|TRBJ1-2|-|TRBV18
TGTGCCAGCTCACCGGACGGGGATCGAGGCTACACCTTC
CASSPDGDRGYTF
>-|TRBJ1-5|few|TRBV12-3/TRBV12-4
TGTGCCAGCAGTCGAGGGGTTCGGCCCCAGCATTTT
CASSRGVRPQHF
>TRBD2|TRBJ2-1|-|TRBV7-9
TGTGCCAGCAGCCTAAGCGGGGAGGGCTACAATGAGCAGTTCTTC
CASSLSGEGYNEQFF
>TRBD2|TRBJ2-2|-|TRBV28
TGTGGCCTCAGGGAGGGGAACACCGGGGAGCTGTTTTTT
CGLREGNTGELFF
>-|TRBJ1-2|many|TRBV7-8
TGTGCCAGCAGCTTAGTGGCAGGGAGAGGCTACACCTTC
CASSLVAGRGYTF
>TRBD2|TRBJ2-3|-|TRBV10-3
TGTGCCATCAGTGAGTTCGGCGGGGGGAACACAGATACGCAGTATTTT
CAISEFGGGNTDTQYF
>-|TRBJ2-2|few|TRBV12-3/TRBV12-4
TGTGCCAGCAGTTTCAGGGGGGAGCTGTTTTTT
CASSFRGELFF
>-|TRBJ1-3|-|TRBV12-3/TRBV12-4
TGTGCCAGCAGTCCGTTGGCTGGAAACACCATATATTTT
CASSPLAGNTIYF
>-|TRBJ2-5|-|TRBV3-1
TGTGCCAGCAGCCAAGAGACCGGGAGCAAAGAGACCCAGTACTTC
CASSQETGSKETQYF
>TRBD2|TRBJ2-1|-|TRBV3-1
TGTGCCAGCAGCCAGACTAGCGGACAACACAATGAGCAGTTCTTC
CASSQTSGQHNEQFF
>-|TRBJ2-5|-|TRBV6-5
TGTGCCAGCCGCAGTATGGAGACCCAGTACTTC
CASRSMETQYF
>-|TRBJ2-3|-|TRBV20-1
TGCAGTGCCCCGGGAAGTCTTGGGTCGACAGATACGCAGTATTTT
CSAPGSLGSTDTQYF
>-|TRBJ1-4|-|TRBV15
TGTGCCACCAGCAAGAGATGGGGGGAAGGTGGTGAAAAACTGTTTTTT
CATSKRWGEGGEKLFF
>-|TRBJ1-1|-|TRBV5-8
TGTGCCAGCGTCGACGACCGGGGGAACACTGAAGCTTTCTTT
CASVDDRGNTEAFF
>TRBD2|TRBJ2-1|-|TRBV5-6
TGTGCCAGCAGCTTGGGGGGGCTAGCGGGGATTTACAATGAGCAGTTCTTC
CASSLGGLAGIYNEQFF
>-|TRBJ1-4|-|TRBV7-2
TGTGCCAGCAGCTTCTCACAGGGAAAACTGTTTTTT
CASSFSQGKLFF
>TRBD2|TRBJ2-2|-|TRBV7-2
TGTGCCAGCAGCTCGGGACTAGCGGGGAACACCGGGGAGCTGTTTTTT
CASSSGLAGNTGELFF
>TRBD2|TRBJ2-3|-|TRBV20-1
TGCAGTGCTCGCCTCGCGGGGGGCACAGATACGCAGTATTTT
CSARLAGGTDTQYF
>-|TRBJ2-1|few|TRBV7-9
TGTGCCAGCAGCTTGGAGGGGAATGAGCAGTTCTTC
CASSLEGNEQFF
>-|TRBJ1-1|-|TRBV12-3/TRBV12-4
TGTGCCACCACGTATAGAATGGGAACTGAAGCTTTCTTT
CATTYRMGTEAFF
>-|TRBJ1-4|-|TRBV13
TGTGCCAGCAGCCACGGGGCTGAAAAACTGTTTTTT
CASSHGAEKLFF
>-|TRBJ2-3|-|TRBV6-1
TGTGCCAGCAGTGATGGCCCGGACTTTAGGACAGATACGCAGTATTTT
CASSDGPDFRTDTQYF
>TRBD1|TRBJ2-5|once|TRBV5-1
TGCGCCAGCAGCTCGACAGGGGGGGTACAAGAGACCCAGTACTTC
CASSSTGGVQETQYF
>TRBD1|TRBJ1-6|-|TRBV20-1
TGCAGTGCTAGTAGTCGGGACAGGGGGAATTCACCCCTCCACTTT
CSASSRDRGNSPLHF
>TRBD2|TRBJ2-3|-|TRBV11-1
TGTGCCAGCAGCTTAATTAGCGGGGGAGCAATCACAGATACGCAGTATTTT
CASSLISGGAITDTQYF
>TRBD2|TRBJ2-3|-|TRBV20-1
TGCAGTGCTAGGACTAGCATCCTTCCAGATACGCAGTATTTT
CSARTSILPDTQYF
>-|TRBJ2-3|few|TRBV7-2
TGTGCCAGCAGCTTAGTAAGCGGCCCCTGGGTCACAGATACGCAGTATTTT
CASSLVSGPWVTDTQYF
>TRBD1|TRBJ1-2|few|TRBV5-6
TGTGCCAGCAGCCTCTGGGACAGTTACTACACCTTC
CASSLWDSYYTF
>-|TRBJ2-2|-|TRBV7-8
TGTGCCAGCAAGCAGGCCCATGACACCGGGGAGCTGTTTTTT
CASKQAHDTGELFF
>-|TRBJ2-1|few|TRBV7-3
TGTGCCAGCAGCTTCGGTGGAAACAATGAGCAGTTCTTC
CASSFGGNNEQFF
>TRBD2|TRBJ2-2|-|TRBV5-1
TGCGCCAGCAGCGGGACGACTAGCGGGAGGGCCCCTTCCGGGGAGCTGTTTTTT
CASSGTTSGRAPSGELFF
>-|TRBJ2-3|-|TRBV12-1
TGTGCCAGCAGCTTTTCTCAGTCTAGCACAGATACGCAGTATTTT
CASSFSQSSTDTQYF
>-|TRBJ2-7|-|TRBV15
TGTGCCACCAGCATCTTCCAGTCCGCTTACGAGCAGTACTTC
CATSIFQSAYEQYF
>TRBD1|TRBJ2-7|-|TRBV5-1
TGCGCCAGTCTCAGGGACAGGGGGGGCGAGCAGTACTTC
CASLRDRGGEQYF